The 30 T cell receptor beta chains given below trace back to one sample, sequenced in a study of long-term antiretroviral therapy in people with HIV. Version v3.0 of the immunoSEQ assay ran at survey level. Repertoires were generated with immunoSEQ multiplex PCR, while TCRdb's copy carries only in-frame clones and drops some. The top ten hold approximately 5.4% of the sample, which has roughly 42,000 clones, about nine tenths seen once. The specimen was unsorted PBMCs, collected 0.1 years before starting antiretroviral therapy. The receptors originated from a woman aged 45 to 65 with HIV.

V gene TRBV6-5 combines with J gene TRBJ2-2; D is ambiguous. This CDR3 comprises 14 residues. V lost 7 bases and J 1 base, leaving 10 bases between the germline ends. Germline CDR1 is MNHEY and CDR2 is SVGAGI. The CDR3, as DNA: TGTGCCAGCACATTGGGGAAGAACACCGGGGAGCTGTTTTTT. Translation: CASTLGKNTGELFF.

This sequence joins TRBV30 and TRBJ1-2, with no clear D. This CDR3 contains 13 residues. The ends were cut back, 4 bases at V and 8 bases at J, with 17 bases in the middle. Germline V CDR1 and CDR2: GTSNPN, SVGIG (reference sequence). CDR3 loop: CAWILTSAGGYTF. In DNA, the CDR3 is TGTGCCTGGATTTTAACATCCGCTGGAGGCTACACCTTC.

This chain links TRBV2 with TRBJ2-3; D remains ambiguous. Germline-derived CDR1 and CDR2 are SNHLY and FYNNEI. The CDR3 spans 14 residues. The V end lost 6 bases, the J end lost 0 bases, and 10 bases lay between the germline ends. The CDR3 loop is CASSQMTSTDTQYF. CDR3 DNA sequence: TGTGCCAGCAGCCAGATGACTAGCACAGATACGCAGTATTTT.

The chain recombines TRBV14 with TRBJ1-3; D is unresolved. V lost 0 bases and J 2 bases, leaving 11 bases between the germline ends. The CDR3 runs 16 residues. Germline CDR1 is SGHDN and CDR2 is FVKESK. CDR3 residues: CASSQDLQSTGNTIYF. In nucleotides, the CDR3 is TGTGCCAGCAGCCAAGATCTCCAGTCAACTGGAAACACCATATATTTT.

The chain combines TRBV5-4 with TRBJ2-2; the match to TRBD1 covers 7 bases. Germline V gene sequence: CDR1 SGHNT, CDR2 YYREEE (reference sequence). The CDR3 runs to 15 residues. V was clipped by 4 bases and J by 5 bases; unmatched bases: 8. Here the CDR3 DNA reads TGTGCCAGCAGCATCCGGGACAGCCTAACCGGGGAGCTGTTTTTT. Translation: CASSIRDSLTGELFF.

V usage is TRBV9 and J usage is TRBJ2-7; 9 bases are a match to TRBD1. The germline CDR1 and CDR2 sequences are SGDLS and YYNGEE. The trim removed 3 bases at V and 2 bases at J, leaving 6 bases unmatched. The CDR3 is 15 residues long. The CDR3 sequence: CASSAGDRGTYEQYF. Here the CDR3 DNA reads TGTGCCAGCAGCGCGGGAGACAGGGGGACCTACGAGCAGTACTTC. Looking up the rest from reference TRBV9 and TRBJ2-7 gives the full variable domain: DSGVTQTPKHLITATGQRVTLRCSPRSGDLSVYWYQQSLDQGLQFLIQYYNGEERAKGNILERFSAQQFPDLHSELNLSSLELGDSALYFCASSAGDRGTYEQYFGPGTRLTVT.

The chain couples TRBV4-1 to TRBJ1-4; no clear D. Germline values: CDR1 MGHRA, CDR2 YSYEKL. The CDR3 spans 15 residues. Between the trimmed V and J ends, which lost 4 bases and 0 bases, there was a span of 9 bases. CDR3 nucleotides: TGCGCCAGCAGCCGCGCCGGTGCAACTAATGAAAAACTGTTTTTT. Its translation: CASSRAGATNEKLFF.

The V call is TRBV6-6, the J call TRBJ1-5, with TRBD1 as a possible D gene (5 bases). Germline V gene data show CDR1 as MNHNY and CDR2 as SVGAGI (reference sequence). Trimming pared 0 bases from V and 11 bases from J, leaving 14 bases between. The CDR3 consists of 14 residues. This chain's CDR3 is CASSYSGRVVSQHF. CDR3 DNA sequence: TGTGCCAGCAGTTACTCGGGCAGGGTCGTATCCCAGCATTTT.

This rearrangement joins TRBV5-8 to TRBJ1-2, with 7 bases matching TRBD1. V lost 4 bases, J lost 9 bases, and 9 bases stayed unmatched. In germline, CDR1 is SGHTS, CDR2 YDEGEE. The CDR3 is made up of 13 amino acids. The CDR3 loop reads CASSPAGGESYTF. The DNA for the CDR3 is TGTGCCAGCAGCCCCGCAGGGGGGGAAAGCTACACCTTC.

V is TRBV5-1 and J is TRBJ2-5; 11 nucleotides agree with TRBD2. This CDR3 contains 17 residues. J gave up 4 bases and V 0 bases, and 8 bases lay outside the gene matches. CDR1 SGHRS and CDR2 YFSETQ come from the germline V gene. This CDR3 reads CASSLAGSGGAGETQYF. The CDR3 DNA reads as TGCGCCAGCAGCTTGGCGGGTAGCGGGGGGGCCGGAGAGACCCAGTACTTC.

This clone occurred once. The chain couples TRBV6-4 to TRBJ1-2, with 8 bases aligning to TRBD1. The germline V gene encodes CDR1 MRHNA and CDR2 SNTAGT. Losses at the gene ends were 0 bases for V and 2 bases for J; bases not matched to a gene: 2. The CDR3 loop spans 15 amino acids. The DNA of the CDR3 is TGTGCCAGCAGTGACTCAGACAGGGGCAACTATGGCTACACCTTC. Protein product: CASSDSDRGNYGYTF.

V is TRBV5-1 and J is TRBJ1-1; 7 nucleotides align to TRBD1. The CDR3 is made up of 15 amino acids. V shed 0 bases, J shed 1 base, and the junction held 3 bases outside the gene matches. CDR1 is SGHRS and CDR2 is YFSETQ in the germline V gene. CDR3 loop: CASSLGQGENTEAFF. The CDR3 DNA follows: TGCGCCAGCAGCTTGGGACAGGGAGAGAACACTGAAGCTTTCTTT.

The CDR3 DNA reads TGCGCCAGCAGCCTCAGACAGGAGGTTTTACTCGAGCAGTACTTC. Protein: CASSLRQEVLLEQYF. The J gene is TRBJ2-7, the V gene TRBV4-1, with D maybe TRBD1 (6 bases). The V gene's germline CDR1 is MGHRA and CDR2 YSYEKL. The CDR3 contains 15 residues. V lost 4 bases and J 6 bases, leaving 19 bases between the germline ends.

The sample holds one count of this clone. The rearrangement joins TRBV27 to TRBJ2-3; tentative D call: TRBD2 (6 bases). Deletions cut 1 base from V and 4 bases from J, with 12 bases between. The CDR3 spans 15 residues. CDR1 is MNHEY and CDR2 is SMNVEV in the germline V gene (reference sequence). This CDR3 reads CASSLLGGGSDTQYF. For the CDR3, the DNA is TGTGCCAGCAGTTTATTGGGGGGAGGATCAGATACGCAGTATTTT.

The chain carries TRBV7-3 and TRBJ1-2; 9 positions agree with TRBD1. Germline values: CDR1 SGHTA, CDR2 FQGTGA. The CDR3 is 14 residues long. With V trimmed by 5 bases and J by 4 bases, 5 bases remained unmatched. In nucleotides, the CDR3 is TGTGCCAGCAGCGCCCGGGGACAGGGCTATGGCTACACCTTC. This encodes CASSARGQGYGYTF.

The chain couples TRBV7-3 to TRBJ1-3, with 7 positions matching TRBD1. With 5 bases clipped from V and 4 bases from J, the junction kept 8 bases outside the gene matches. This CDR3 has 15 amino acids. Germline assignment: CDR1 SGHTA and CDR2 FQGTGA. Here the CDR3 reads CASSPTPGQGNTIYF. The CDR3 region has the DNA TGTGCCAGCAGCCCAACCCCGGGACAGGGAAACACCATATATTTT.

CDR3 nucleotides: TGTGCCAGCAGTGAGACAGGGGGATACACAGATACGCAGTATTTT. As protein: CASSETGGYTDTQYF. This sequence joins TRBV2 and TRBJ2-3; 9 nucleotides align to TRBD1. The CDR3 runs 15 residues. CDR1 is SNHLY, CDR2 FYNNEI, per germline. Trimming removed 3 bases from V and 2 bases from J; junction bases left unmatched: 3.

The chain combines TRBV5-1 with TRBJ2-1; 7 bases fit TRBD2. The CDR3 length is 15 residues. Per germline, CDR1 SGHRS and CDR2 YFSETQ. Trimming cost V 0 bases and J 7 bases; bases outside gene matches: 7. The CDR3 DNA follows: TGCGCCAGCAGCTTGGTCCTAGCGGAGGGAAATGAGCAGTTCTTC. Encoded protein: CASSLVLAEGNEQFF.

Only one count was recorded for this clone. The V gene is TRBV6-1, the J gene TRBJ1-2, with 7 bases fitting TRBD1. Trimming at V came to 5 bases and at J to 8 bases, leaving 11 bases not matched to a gene. This CDR3 is built from 14 residues. Per germline, CDR1 MNHNS and CDR2 SASEGT. The CDR3 region is CASSLNQDRDGYTF. DNA of the CDR3: TGTGCCAGCAGTCTTAACCAAGACAGGGACGGCTACACCTTC.

CDR3 DNA sequence: TGTGCCAGCTCACTGCGGACAGGCGACACTGAAGCTTTCTTT. The encoded protein is CASSLRTGDTEAFF. The rearrangement uses TRBV18 and TRBJ1-1, with 7 bases aligning to TRBD1. Germline CDR1 KGHSH, CDR2 LQKENI. Germline trimming cut 4 bases from V and 3 bases from J; bases unmatched to any gene: 5. This CDR3 comprises 14 residues.

DNA of the CDR3: TGTGCCAGCAGCTTAGGAGGTATGGCCGAGCAGTACTTC. This codes for CASSLGGMAEQYF. This chain uses TRBV11-3 with TRBJ2-7; no clear D gene. This CDR3 has 13 amino acids. CDR1 SGHNT and CDR2 YENEEA come from the germline V gene. Trimming cost V 1 base and J 6 bases, with 10 bases left between them.

The rearrangement joins TRBV7-3 to TRBJ2-2; D gene ambiguous. V was clipped by 2 bases and J by 5 bases, with 12 bases between them. The CDR3 sequence is 15 residues long. The V gene's germline CDR1 is SGHTA and CDR2 FQGTGA. The CDR3 coding sequence is TGTGCCAGCAGCTTAGGTCCCCTCGGAACCGGGGAGCTGTTTTTT. Protein product: CASSLGPLGTGELFF.

The chain is built from TRBV5-4 and TRBJ2-7; 9 bases fit TRBD1. CDR1 and CDR2 from the germline V gene are SGHNT and YYREEE (reference sequence). V gave up 0 bases and J gave up 4 bases; unmatched junction bases: 14. The CDR3 length is 18 residues. CDR3 sequence: CASSLGGEGYDRGYEQYF. CDR3 coding DNA: TGTGCCAGCAGCTTGGGGGGTGAAGGCTACGACAGGGGGTACGAGCAGTACTTC.

The chain recombines TRBV27 with TRBJ2-5; TRBD2 is a possible D gene (7 bases). The V gene's germline CDR1 is MNHEY and CDR2 SMNVEV (reference sequence). The CDR3 length is 15 residues. Trimming cost V 4 bases and J 4 bases, with 16 bases left between them. The CDR3 DNA reads TGTGCCAGCAGTTGGTACGGGGGGCCCGGAGAGACCCAGTACTTC. Encoded protein: CASSWYGGPGETQYF.

The rearrangement joins TRBV4-2 to TRBJ1-2; TRBD1 matches 8 bases. After removal of 0 bases from V and 7 bases from J, the junction contained 10 bases not matched to a gene. The CDR3 sequence is 16 residues long. CDR1 LGHNA and CDR2 YNFKEQ come from the germline V gene. Written as DNA, the CDR3 is TGTGCCAGCAGCCAAGATCGCCAGGGGGCTCTGGTTGGCTACACCTTC. It specifies CASSQDRQGALVGYTF.

A single count supports this clone. The chain combines TRBV11-2 with TRBJ2-7; D is unclear. Germline loops: CDR1 SGHAT, CDR2 FQNNGV. With 5 bases removed from V and 3 bases from J, the gap between germline ends came to 14 bases. The CDR3 has 14 amino acids. The CDR3 DNA follows: TGTGCCAGCAGCCCGCAGAGATCAGGCTACGAGCAGTACTTC. This encodes CASSPQRSGYEQYF.

This clone has more than one count but fewer than ten. This chain links TRBV12-5 with TRBJ1-6; D uncertain. CDR1 and CDR2 from the germline V gene are LGHNT and FRNRAP. The CDR3 is made up of 13 amino acids. V lost 0 bases to trimming and J lost 10 bases, with 7 bases between them. This CDR3 reads CASGLVLGSPLHF. CDR3 sequence (DNA): TGTGCTAGTGGTTTGGTCCTCGGCTCACCCCTCCACTTT.

The chain uses TRBV7-2 and TRBJ2-2; 7 positions agree with TRBD1. CDR3 length equals 15 residues. Germline loops: CDR1 SGHTA, CDR2 FQGNSA. V trimming: 7 bases; J trimming: 5 bases; junction bases outside the gene matches: 10. The DNA for the CDR3 is TGTGCCAGCACCCTAGGGCCAGGGGGAACCGGGGAGCTGTTTTTT. Protein: CASTLGPGGTGELFF.

The V gene is TRBV11-2, the J gene TRBJ2-7; D is possibly TRBD1 or TRBD2 (5 bases each). Germline CDR1 and CDR2: SGHAT and FQNNGV. Trimming stripped 0 bases from V and 0 bases from J, with 9 bases between. CDR3 size: 15 residues. The CDR3 bases are TGTGCCAGCAGCTTAGACCGGGACGGCTCCTACGAGCAGTACTTC. Protein product: CASSLDRDGSYEQYF.

The V and J genes are TRBV6-1 and TRBJ1-1; D ambiguous. V was cut by 0 bases and J by 5 bases, with 7 bases left in between. The germline CDR1 and CDR2 sequences are MNHNS and SASEGT. CDR3 size: 13 residues. The CDR3 spells CASSEARGTEAFF. In DNA form, the CDR3 reads TGTGCCAGCAGTGAAGCACGAGGAACTGAAGCTTTCTTT.